This T cell receptor beta chain was obtained from a study of beta chain features in type 1 diabetes. Study context: Examined across all samples were roughly 100 million sorted cells. Findings and caveats of the study: Healthy donors had naive, central memory and Treg TCRB repertoires that appeared less similar than those seen among patients. Among patients with Type 1 diabetes, TCRB CDR3s were moderately but significantly shorter in every one of the four CD4+ subsets.

With respect to this clone: Its antigen is undetermined.

The authors reverse transcribed all of the isolated RNA, so sequencing captured expressed TCRB transcripts. Around 3.9 million reads on average were seen across naive, central memory and regulatory T cell samples. Only in-frame clones appear in the TCRdb table, and some are missing; sequencing was by immunoSEQ multiplex PCR. The table records 350,000 to 450,000 clones, roughly 12% of them present only once. Germline CDR1 reads SGHDT; CDR2 reads YYEEEE. The length of the CDR3 is 14 residues. V lost 7 bases and J 4 bases, leaving 14 bases between the germline ends. This TCR came from a woman aged 18-35 years with type 1 diabetes. The specimen sequenced was naive CD4+ T cells from blood. V and J are TRBV5-6 and TRBJ1-4; D not resolved. The CDR3 DNA follows: TGTGCCAGCGGCCGGGATCGGCTTAATGAAAAACTGTTTTTT. Its translation: CASGRDRLNEKLFF.